Listed below are T cell receptor beta chains from one sample, sequenced in a study of CD8 T cells in Susac syndrome. Using its own MiXCR run on the immunoSEQ multiplex PCR reads, TCRdb lists one record per CDR3 protein. Here the sample spans under 200,000 distinct CDR3 sequences, 92% being singletons. Sequenced input: CD4+ T cells from PBMCs. The receptors stem from a human donor in good health. The conserved cysteine and the conserved F or W are not part of the CDR3 here. Each record gives: V gene, CDR3 length, J gene, CDR3 protein.

>TRBV6-5|13|TRBJ2-5
ASSFTGQGWETQY
>TRBV7-2|17|TRBJ2-3
ASSVGGLFITSSTDTQY
>TRBV19|13|TRBJ2-7
ASSAGVSPPYEQY
>TRBV2|10|TRBJ2-7
ASSERGFEQY
>TRBV6-6|13|TRBJ1-5
ASSHSTGPGRPQH
>TRBV4-2|13|TRBJ1-4
ASSQTGTGSEKLF
>TRBV14|15|TRBJ2-3
ASSPRRDGGNADTQY
>TRBV30|12|TRBJ1-2
AWSVPGGDYGYT
>TRBV7-9|14|TRBJ2-1
ASRQGSSGGYNEQF
>TRBV5-1|11|TRBJ2-5
ASSFLVQETQY
>TRBV18|13|TRBJ2-2
ASSPVGPPVGELF
>TRBV30|9|TRBJ1-2
AWSAYYGYT
>TRBV28|12|TRBJ1-1
ASLGGTANTEAF
>TRBV5-1|16|TRBJ2-3
ASSPTGQQTPSTDTQY
>TRBV20-1|13|TRBJ2-6
SAKGDRAGANVLT
>TRBV12-3/TRBV12-4|13|TRBJ1-5
ASSFGLNSNQPQH
>TRBV5-4|15|TRBJ2-4
ASSGGEGGTAKNIQY
>TRBV5-1|14|TRBJ1-2
ASSLELRGLSYGYT
>TRBV4-2|14|TRBJ2-1
ASSQGVGGLYNEQF
>TRBV9|14|TRBJ1-3
ASSVATGEAGNTIY
>TRBV24-1|11|TRBJ1-1
ATSDLYDTEAF
>TRBV20-1|12|TRBJ2-7
SLTGGQSSYEQY
>TRBV28|14|TRBJ2-5
ASSSPRLAEQETQY
>TRBV29-1|9|TRBJ2-7
SVEASYEQY
>TRBV18|11|TRBJ2-7
ASSGGARYEQY
>TRBV24-1|13|TRBJ1-1
ATSELTGRCTEAF
>TRBV5-1|12|TRBJ1-1
ASSLNAGNTEAF
>TRBV6-2/TRBV6-3|13|TRBJ2-5
ASSTGGQGQETQY
>TRBV4-3|13|TRBJ2-5
ASSQVLAPQETQY
>TRBV6-1|11|TRBJ2-5
ASSELGQETQY
>TRBV6-2/TRBV6-3|11|TRBJ1-1
ASRHRGLTEAF
>TRBV20-1|11|TRBJ1-6
SADDPYNSPLH
>TRBV12-3/TRBV12-4|12|TRBJ1-2
ASTEGRGYVGYT
>TRBV27|12|TRBJ2-7
ASREAGPTYEQY
>TRBV5-1|12|TRBJ2-1
ASSPDSSYNEQF
>TRBV5-1|13|TRBJ1-2
ASSRSQGLANGYT
>TRBV20-1|12|TRBJ2-7
SAAGRGLSYEQY
>TRBV9|12|TRBJ2-1
ASSVLTGANEQF
>TRBV12-3/TRBV12-4|10|TRBJ2-1
ATARPPGEQF
>TRBV20-1|13|TRBJ2-3
SASKGPASTDTQY
>TRBV29-1|12|TRBJ1-1
SVLTRGRDTEAF
>TRBV21-1|12|TRBJ1-6
ASRKGGTNSPLH
>TRBV7-9|11|TRBJ1-2
ASSLAGPRGYT
>TRBV25-1|10|TRBJ1-5
ASSEQDQPQH
>TRBV5-1|14|TRBJ2-2
ASSLASGRKTGELF
>TRBV5-1|12|TRBJ2-7
ASSGRDRGYEQY
>TRBV7-2|12|TRBJ1-2
ASSPQRQLYGYT
>TRBV2|10|TRBJ2-7
ASSDEGYEQY
>TRBV20-1|12|TRBJ2-3
SASRGSPPGTQY
>TRBV2|11|TRBJ1-1
ASSMDRNTEAF
>TRBV7-8|12|TRBJ2-1
ASSPSTSGNEQF
>TRBV3-1|12|TRBJ1-1
ASSQRTVNTEAF
>TRBV5-1|12|TRBJ1-4
ASSLKGKDEKLF
>TRBV7-2|14|TRBJ2-7
ASRFSRDRVSYEQY
>TRBV20-1|13|TRBJ1-6
SARTGDREGSPLH
>TRBV6-6|10|TRBJ2-7
ASSYPRVEQY
>TRBV24-1|11|TRBJ2-2
ATKPSATGELF
>TRBV7-2|9|TRBJ2-7
ASSHTYEQY